This paragraph reports one T cell receptor (beta chain). Its antigen is still unknown. Germline V CDR1 and CDR2: MDHEN, SYDVKM. This CDR3 has 12 residues. The sample comes from a study of CXCR3-negative and CXCR3-positive naive CD8 T cells. Study-wide results and limits: Comparably high diversity marked both naive subsets, whereas memory CD8+ cells had much lower diversity.

UMI-labeled 5' RACE TRB cDNA libraries were prepared from the cells. TCRdb re-called the 5' RACE reads and catalogs CDR3 proteins one per entry, DNA excluded. This repertoire comprises 150,000 or so distinct CDR3 sequences; its ten largest clones make up around 0.5%. The V and J genes are TRBV28 and TRBJ2-7. Sequencing input: naive CXCR3- CD8+ T cells from blood. The subset denotes: CD45RO-CCR7+CD27+CD95- naive CD8+ T cells lacking CXCR3 (TNR3-). This TCR was sampled from a human donor in good health. Some clones in this sample may be carry-over from other donors' samples. The CDR3 region is CASSTGGYEQYF.